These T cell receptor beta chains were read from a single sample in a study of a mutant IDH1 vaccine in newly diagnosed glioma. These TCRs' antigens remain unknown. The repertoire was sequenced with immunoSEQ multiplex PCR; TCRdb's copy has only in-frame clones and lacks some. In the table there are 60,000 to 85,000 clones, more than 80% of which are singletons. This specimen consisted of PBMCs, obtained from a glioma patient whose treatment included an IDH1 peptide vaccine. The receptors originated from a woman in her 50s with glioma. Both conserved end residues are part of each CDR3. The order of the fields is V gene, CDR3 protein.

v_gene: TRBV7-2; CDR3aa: CASSSPGPGGVYF
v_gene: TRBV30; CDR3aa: CAFRGRVPSGNTIYF
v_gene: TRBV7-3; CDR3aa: CASSLVGARSHNEQFF
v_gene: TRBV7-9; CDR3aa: CASTPISGSSYEQYF
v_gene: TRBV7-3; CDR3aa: CASSNGPNYNEQFF
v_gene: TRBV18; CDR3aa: CASSLGDGEKLFF
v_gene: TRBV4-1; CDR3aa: CASSPIDRPLGTEAFF
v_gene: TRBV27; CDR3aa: CASSLSRTGIYGYTF
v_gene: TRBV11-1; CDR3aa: CASSPRLAGTYEQYF
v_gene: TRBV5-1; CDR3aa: CASCELPSMPNEQFF
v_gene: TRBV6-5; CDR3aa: CASSYSRGGYGYTF
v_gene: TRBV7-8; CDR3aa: CASSLSGKVAPLHF
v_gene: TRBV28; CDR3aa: CASSLLDSLNYEQYF
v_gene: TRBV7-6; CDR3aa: CASSLSRGNEKLFF
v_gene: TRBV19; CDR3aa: CASSPRTGGSSGNTIYF
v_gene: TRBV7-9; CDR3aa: CASSPEVGTRDQTQYF
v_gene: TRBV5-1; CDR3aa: CASSLGHTGGGGETQYF
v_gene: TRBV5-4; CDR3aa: CASSLKREVFNEQFF
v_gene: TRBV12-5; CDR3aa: CASGLVPGGNEQYF
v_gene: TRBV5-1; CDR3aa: CASSFESSGGLPTDTQYF
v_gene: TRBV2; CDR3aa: CASSGPSPGQPQHF
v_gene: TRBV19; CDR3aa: CASSGQGGWTEAFF
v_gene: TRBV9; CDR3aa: CASSGDREGYTF
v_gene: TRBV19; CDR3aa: CASRDRIYGYTF
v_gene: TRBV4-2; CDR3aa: CASSQEGVSRGNIQYF
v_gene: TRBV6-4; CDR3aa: CASSDSGGFTDTQYF
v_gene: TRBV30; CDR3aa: CAWSTGSNQPQHF
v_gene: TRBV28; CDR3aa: CASEGTADTYEQYF
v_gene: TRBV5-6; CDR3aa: CASSVNYGYTF
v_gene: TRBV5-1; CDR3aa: CASSWNRGGYTF
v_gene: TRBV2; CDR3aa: CASEFSLDQPQHF
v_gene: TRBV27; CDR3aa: CASSLFDREDEQYF
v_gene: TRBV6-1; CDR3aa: CASSEAPLQSAAEQYF
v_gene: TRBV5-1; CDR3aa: CASSHRTAGLSGELFF
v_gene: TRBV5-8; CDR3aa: CASSLGGSSWAYEQYF
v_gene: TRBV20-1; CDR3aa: CSARNGNTIYF
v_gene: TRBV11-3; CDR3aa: CASSLDQGGVYGYTF
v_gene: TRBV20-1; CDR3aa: CSARGNTEAFF
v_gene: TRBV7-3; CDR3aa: CASSLNSGSGTDTQYF
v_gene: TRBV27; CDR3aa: CASSRLQGSNQPQHF
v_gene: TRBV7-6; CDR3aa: CASSLKLPDRRDLSTDTQYF
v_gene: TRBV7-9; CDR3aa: CASSKDRVEKLFF
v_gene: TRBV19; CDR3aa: CASRPLIISDEKLFF
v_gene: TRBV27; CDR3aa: CASRRDGNYGYAF